The clone carrying this TCR beta chain was seen just once. Using immunoSEQ multiplex PCR, the repertoire was profiled, and TCRdb retains in-frame clones only, with some absent. This sample yields around 100,000 clones, of which about nine tenths are seen a single time; just under 2% belongs to the top ten. These data belong to a study of T cell changes during pregnancy in multiple sclerosis. The CDR3 extends over 16 amino acids. Germline V CDR1 and CDR2: LNHDA, SQIVND (reference sequence). Trimming left V 0 bases short and J 2 bases short, with 11 bases between. The source of this sequence is a female donor with multiple sclerosis, enrolled in a pregnancy study. The chain employs TRBV19 and TRBJ1-5, with D uncertain. This specimen was peripheral blood, taken after pregnancy. The DNA of the CDR3 is TGTGCCAGTAGTATAGATGCCTGGGGAGGCAATCAGCCCCAGCATTTT. Translating gives CASSIDAWGGNQPQHF.